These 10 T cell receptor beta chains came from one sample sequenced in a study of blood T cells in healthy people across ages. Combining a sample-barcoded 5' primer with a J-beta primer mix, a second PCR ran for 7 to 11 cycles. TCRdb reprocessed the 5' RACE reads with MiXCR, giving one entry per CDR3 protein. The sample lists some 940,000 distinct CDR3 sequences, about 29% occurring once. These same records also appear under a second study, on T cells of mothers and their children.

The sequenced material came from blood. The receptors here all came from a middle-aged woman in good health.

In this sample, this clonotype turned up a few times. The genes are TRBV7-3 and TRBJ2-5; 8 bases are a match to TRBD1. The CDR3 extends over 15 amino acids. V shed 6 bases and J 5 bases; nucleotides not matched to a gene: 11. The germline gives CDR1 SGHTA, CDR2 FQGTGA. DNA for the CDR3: TGTGCCAGCAGGGAAGGGGCAGGGGGCGCGGAGACCCAGTACTTC. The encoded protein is CASREGAGGAETQYF.

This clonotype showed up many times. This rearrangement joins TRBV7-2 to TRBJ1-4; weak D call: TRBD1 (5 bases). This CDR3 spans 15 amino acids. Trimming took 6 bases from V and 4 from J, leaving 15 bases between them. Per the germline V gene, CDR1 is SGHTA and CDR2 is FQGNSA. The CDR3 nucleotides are TGTGCCAGCAGTACAGCCGGGACGGGTAATGAAAAACTGTTTTTT. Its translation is CASSTAGTGNEKLFF.

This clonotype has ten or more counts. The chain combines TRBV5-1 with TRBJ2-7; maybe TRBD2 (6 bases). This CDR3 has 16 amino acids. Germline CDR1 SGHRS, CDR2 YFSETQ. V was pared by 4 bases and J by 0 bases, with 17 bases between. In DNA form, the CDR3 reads TGCGCCAGCAGCCTAACCGCGGGAATGAGCTCCTACGAGCAGTACTTC. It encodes CASSLTAGMSSYEQYF.

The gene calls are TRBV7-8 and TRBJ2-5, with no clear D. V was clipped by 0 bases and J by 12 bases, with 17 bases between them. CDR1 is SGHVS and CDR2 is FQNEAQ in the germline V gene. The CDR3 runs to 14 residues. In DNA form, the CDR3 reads TGTGCCAGCAGCTTAGCTGCGTTTTCCTACGAGAAGTACTTC. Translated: CASSLAAFSYEKYF.

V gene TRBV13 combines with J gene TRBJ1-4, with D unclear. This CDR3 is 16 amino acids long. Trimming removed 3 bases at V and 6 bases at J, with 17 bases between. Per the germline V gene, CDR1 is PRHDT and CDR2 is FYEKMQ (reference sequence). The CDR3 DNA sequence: TGTGCCAGCAGCTTCCTACGTGCCGGCGCGGATGAAAAACTGTTTTTT. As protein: CASSFLRAGADEKLFF.

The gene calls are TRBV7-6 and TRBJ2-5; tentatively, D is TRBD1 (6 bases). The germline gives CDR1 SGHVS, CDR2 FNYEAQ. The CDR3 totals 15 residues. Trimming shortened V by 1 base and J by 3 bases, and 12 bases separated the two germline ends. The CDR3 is CASSLVMGHKETQYF. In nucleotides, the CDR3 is TGTGCCAGCAGCTTAGTGATGGGACACAAAGAGACCCAGTACTTC.

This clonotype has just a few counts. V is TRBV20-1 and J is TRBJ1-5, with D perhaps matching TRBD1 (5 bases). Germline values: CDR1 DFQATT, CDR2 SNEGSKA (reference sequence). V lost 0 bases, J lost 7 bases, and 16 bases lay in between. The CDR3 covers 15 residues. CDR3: CSARDLGARGQPQHF. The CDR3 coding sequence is TGCAGTGCTAGAGATCTTGGGGCAAGGGGACAGCCCCAGCATTTT.

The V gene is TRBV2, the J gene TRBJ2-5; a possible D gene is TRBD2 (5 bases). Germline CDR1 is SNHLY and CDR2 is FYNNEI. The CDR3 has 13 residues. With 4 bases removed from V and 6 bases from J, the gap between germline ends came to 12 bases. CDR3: CASSGPAGKTQYF. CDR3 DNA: TGTGCCAGCAGTGGACCCGCGGGCAAGACCCAGTACTTC.

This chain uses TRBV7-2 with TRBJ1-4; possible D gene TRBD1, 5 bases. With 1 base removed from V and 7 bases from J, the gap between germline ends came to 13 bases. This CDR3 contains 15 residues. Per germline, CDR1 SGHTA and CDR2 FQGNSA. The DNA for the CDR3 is TGTGCCAGCAGCTTAGTAACGGGGAGGGGTGAAAAACTGTTTTTT. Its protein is CASSLVTGRGEKLFF.

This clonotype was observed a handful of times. CDR3 amino acids: CASSPPISAQGWYEQYF. Written as DNA, the CDR3 is TGTGCCAGCTCACCACCGATATCAGCGCAGGGGTGGTACGAGCAGTACTTC. This chain uses TRBV18 with TRBJ2-7, with D possibly matching TRBD1 (6 bases). The V end was cut by 0 bases, the J end by 4 bases, with 19 bases between. This CDR3 contains 17 residues. Germline V gene lookup returns CDR1 KGHSH and CDR2 LQKENI.